One and the same sample provided the 2 T cell receptor beta chains below, sequenced in a study of graft-versus-host responses after intestinal transplantation. Sequencing used immunoSEQ multiplex PCR; TCRdb keeps in-frame clones, though not all of them. The data contain around 30,000 clones, roughly nine tenths of them singletons. This material consisted of PBMCs, taken 450 to 460 days after intestinal transplantation. These receptor sequences come from a human patient who received an intestinal transplant, so some T cells may come from the graft donor.

The DNA for the CDR3 is TGTGCCAGCTCACTGGGGGGCCGTAATGAGCAGTTCTTC. Protein product: CASSLGGRNEQFF. The genes are TRBV18 and TRBJ2-1; the D call may be TRBD1 or TRBD2 (6 bases each). The germline V and J ends were trimmed by 4 bases and 7 bases, with 11 bases remaining between them. Per germline, CDR1 KGHSH and CDR2 LQKENI. CDR3 length: 13 residues.

V gene TRBV6-1 combines with J gene TRBJ2-7; 8 bases match TRBD1. The CDR3 covers 16 residues. The trim removed 3 bases at V and 3 bases at J, leaving 10 bases unmatched. Germline lookup yields CDR1 MNHNS and CDR2 SASEGT. This chain's CDR3 is CASSDVGQAYYYEQYF. DNA for the CDR3: TGTGCCAGCAGTGATGTGGGACAGGCATACTACTACGAGCAGTACTTC.